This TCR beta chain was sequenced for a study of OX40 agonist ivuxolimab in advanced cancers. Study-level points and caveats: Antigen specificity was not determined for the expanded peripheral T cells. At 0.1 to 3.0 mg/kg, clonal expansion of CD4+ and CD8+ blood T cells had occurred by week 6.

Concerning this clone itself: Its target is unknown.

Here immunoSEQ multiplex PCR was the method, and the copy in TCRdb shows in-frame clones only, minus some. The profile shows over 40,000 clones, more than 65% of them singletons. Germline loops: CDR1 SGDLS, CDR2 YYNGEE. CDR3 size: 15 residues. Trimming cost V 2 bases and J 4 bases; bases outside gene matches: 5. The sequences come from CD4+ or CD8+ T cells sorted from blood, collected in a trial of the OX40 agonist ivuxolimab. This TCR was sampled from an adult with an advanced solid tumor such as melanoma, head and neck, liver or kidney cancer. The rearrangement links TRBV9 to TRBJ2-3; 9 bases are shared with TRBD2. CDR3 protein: CASSVAGGLADTQYF. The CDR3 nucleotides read TGTGCCAGCAGCGTCGCGGGGGGGCTGGCAGATACGCAGTATTTT.